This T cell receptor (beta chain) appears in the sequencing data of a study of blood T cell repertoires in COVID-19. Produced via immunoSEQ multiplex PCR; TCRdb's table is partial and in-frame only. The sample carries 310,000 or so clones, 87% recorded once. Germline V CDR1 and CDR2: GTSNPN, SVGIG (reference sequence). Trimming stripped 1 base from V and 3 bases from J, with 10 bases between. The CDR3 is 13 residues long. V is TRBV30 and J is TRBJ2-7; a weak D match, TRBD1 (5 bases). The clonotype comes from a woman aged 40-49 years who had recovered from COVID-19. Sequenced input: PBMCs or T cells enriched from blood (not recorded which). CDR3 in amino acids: CAWSAIRGYEQYF. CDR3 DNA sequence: TGTGCCTGGAGTGCTATTAGGGGCTACGAGCAGTACTTC.